This TCR beta chain appears in the sequencing data of a study of blood T cell repertoires in COVID-19. Participants' reported clinical history set cohort assignment. Donors of Cohort 3 who recovered were those that had two negative PCRs, clearance, or symptom resolution. Sequencing was performed with immunoSEQ multiplex PCR; in TCRdb, only in-frame clones are kept and a portion is missing. Of 300,000 to 350,000 clones in the sample, about 90% are singletons; the top ten hold more than 9%. This receptor was obtained from a woman in her 30s who had recovered from COVID-19. The sample taken for sequencing was PBMCs or T cells enriched from blood (not recorded which).

In DNA form, the CDR3 reads TGTGCCAGTAGCGACAGACCGAACACCGGGGAGCTGTTTTTT. Translating gives CASSDRPNTGELFF. The chain carries TRBV19 and TRBJ2-2; a weak D match, TRBD1 (5 bases). The length of the CDR3 is 14 residues. Looked up from germline, CDR1 is LNHDA and CDR2 is SQIVND (reference sequence). Trimming shortened V by 6 bases and J by 0 bases, and 8 bases separated the two germline ends. The whole variable domain, remainder taken from reference TRBV19 and TRBJ2-2, is DGGITQSPKYLFRKEGQNVTLSCEQNLNHDAMYWYRQDPGQGLRLIYYSQIVNDFQKGDIAEGYSVSREKKESFPLTVTSAQKNPTAFYLCASSDRPNTGELFFGEGSRLTVL.